The following is a T cell receptor (beta chain) sequence with its context. Original processing notes: Amplification with reference gene primers provided the estimates of nucleated cell counts. Clones were sequenced by immunoSEQ multiplex PCR, and TCRdb holds only the in-frame ones, with some missing. V, J and clone size reflect that table, while D and trimming were determined from the DNA. The data show 300,000 to 350,000 clones, with around 91% seen just once and roughly 1% held by the top ten. The entry originates in a study of blood T cell repertoires in COVID-19. Study at large: Spain, Italy and the United States supplied samples that represented acute and convalescent COVID-19. Sources were T cells, B-cell-depleted T cells, or PBMCs; the material itself was cDNA or gDNA.

Seattle patients were enrolled during active infection and followed longitudinally. This CDR3 contains 14 residues. The V and J ends lost 5 bases and 8 bases respectively, with 19 bases between them. CDR1 and CDR2 (germline): LNHDA, SQIVND (reference sequence). The chain is built from TRBV19 and TRBJ2-7; D is perhaps TRBD1 (5 bases). The sequenced sample was peripheral blood. The sequence came from a woman aged 40-49 years with COVID-19, enrolled during active disease. CDR3: CASSGASDPMKQYF. CDR3 coding DNA: TGTGCCAGTAGTGGGGCGAGCGATCCGATGAAGCAGTACTTC.